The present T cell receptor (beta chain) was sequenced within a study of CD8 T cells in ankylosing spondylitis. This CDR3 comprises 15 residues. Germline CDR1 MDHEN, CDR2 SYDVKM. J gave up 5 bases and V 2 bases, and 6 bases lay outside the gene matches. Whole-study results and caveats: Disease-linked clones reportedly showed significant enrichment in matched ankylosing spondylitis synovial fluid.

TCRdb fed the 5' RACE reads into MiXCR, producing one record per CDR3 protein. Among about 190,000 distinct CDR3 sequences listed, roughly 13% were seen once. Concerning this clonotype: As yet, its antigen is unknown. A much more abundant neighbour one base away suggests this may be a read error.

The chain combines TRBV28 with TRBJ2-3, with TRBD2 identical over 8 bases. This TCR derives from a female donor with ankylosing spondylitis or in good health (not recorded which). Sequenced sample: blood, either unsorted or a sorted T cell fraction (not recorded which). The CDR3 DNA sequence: TGTGCCAGCAGTTTACCAGCGGGAGTGGTAGATACGCAGTATTTT. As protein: CASSLPAGVVDTQYF.